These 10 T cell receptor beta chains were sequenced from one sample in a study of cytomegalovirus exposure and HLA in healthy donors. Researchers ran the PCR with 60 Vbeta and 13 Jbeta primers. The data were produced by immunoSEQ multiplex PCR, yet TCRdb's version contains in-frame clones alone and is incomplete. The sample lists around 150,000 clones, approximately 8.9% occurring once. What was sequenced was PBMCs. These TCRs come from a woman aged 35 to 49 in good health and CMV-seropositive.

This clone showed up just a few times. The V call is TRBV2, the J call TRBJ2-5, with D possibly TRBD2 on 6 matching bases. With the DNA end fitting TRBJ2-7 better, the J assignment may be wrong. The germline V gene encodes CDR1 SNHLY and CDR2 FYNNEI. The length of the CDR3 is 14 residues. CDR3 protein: CASSTGVGVYEQYF. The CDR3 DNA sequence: TGTGCCAGCAGTACGGGAGTAGGGGTCTACGAGCAGTACTTC.

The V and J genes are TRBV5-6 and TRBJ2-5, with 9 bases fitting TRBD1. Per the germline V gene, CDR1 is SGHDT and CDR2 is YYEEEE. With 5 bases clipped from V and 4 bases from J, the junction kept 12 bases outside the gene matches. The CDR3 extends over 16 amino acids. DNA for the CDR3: TGTGCCAGCAGAAGAGATAGGACAGGGGAAAGAGAGACCCAGTACTTC. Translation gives CASRRDRTGERETQYF.

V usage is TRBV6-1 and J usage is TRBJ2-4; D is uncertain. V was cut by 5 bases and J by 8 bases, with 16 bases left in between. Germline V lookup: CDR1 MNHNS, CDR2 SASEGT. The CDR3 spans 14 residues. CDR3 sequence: CASSLARWWHIQYF. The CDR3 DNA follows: TGTGCCAGCAGTCTTGCCCGATGGTGGCACATTCAGTACTTC.

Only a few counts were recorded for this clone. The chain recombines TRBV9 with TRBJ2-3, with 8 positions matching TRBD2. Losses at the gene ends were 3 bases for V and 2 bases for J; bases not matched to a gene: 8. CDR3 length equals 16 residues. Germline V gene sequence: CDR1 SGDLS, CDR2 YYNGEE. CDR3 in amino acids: CASSASAGDITDTQYF. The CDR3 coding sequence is TGTGCCAGCAGCGCCTCAGCGGGAGATATCACAGATACGCAGTATTTT.

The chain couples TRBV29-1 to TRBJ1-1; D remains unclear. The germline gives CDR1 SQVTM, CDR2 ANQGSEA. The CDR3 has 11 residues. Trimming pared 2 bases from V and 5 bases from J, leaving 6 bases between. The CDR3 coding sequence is TGCAGCGTTGAATATTATACTGAAGCTTTCTTT. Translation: CSVEYYTEAFF.

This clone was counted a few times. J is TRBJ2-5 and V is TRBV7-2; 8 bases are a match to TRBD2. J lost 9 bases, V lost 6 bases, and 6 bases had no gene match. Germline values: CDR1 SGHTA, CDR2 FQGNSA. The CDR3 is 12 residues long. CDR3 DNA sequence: TGTGCCAGCAGACCCGTGCGGGGGGCCCAGTACTTC. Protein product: CASRPVRGAQYF.

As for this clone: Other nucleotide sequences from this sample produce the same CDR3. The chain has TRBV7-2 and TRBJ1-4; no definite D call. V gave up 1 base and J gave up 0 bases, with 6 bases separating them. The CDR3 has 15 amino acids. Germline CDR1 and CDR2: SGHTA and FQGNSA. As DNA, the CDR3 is TGTGCCAGCAGCTTAGGTCTTGCAACTAATGAAAAACTGTTTTTT. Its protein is CASSLGLATNEKLFF.

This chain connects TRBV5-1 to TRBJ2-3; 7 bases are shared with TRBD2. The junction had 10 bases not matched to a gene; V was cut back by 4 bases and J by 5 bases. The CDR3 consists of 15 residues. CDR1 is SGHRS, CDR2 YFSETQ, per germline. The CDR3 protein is CASSPSGTTRDTQYF. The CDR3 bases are TGCGCCAGCAGCCCCTCCGGGACTACTAGAGATACGCAGTATTTT.

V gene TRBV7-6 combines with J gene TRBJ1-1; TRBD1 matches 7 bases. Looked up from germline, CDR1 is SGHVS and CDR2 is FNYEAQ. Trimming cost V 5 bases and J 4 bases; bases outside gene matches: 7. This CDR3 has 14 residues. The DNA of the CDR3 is TGTGCCAGCAGCGCACAGGGGTTGGCCACTGAAGCTTTCTTT. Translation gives CASSAQGLATEAFF.

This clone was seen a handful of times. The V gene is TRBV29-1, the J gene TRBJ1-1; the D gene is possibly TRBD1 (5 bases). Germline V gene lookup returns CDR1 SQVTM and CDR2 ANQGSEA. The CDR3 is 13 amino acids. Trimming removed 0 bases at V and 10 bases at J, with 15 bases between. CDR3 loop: CSVEDGRGARAFF. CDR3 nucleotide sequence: TGCAGCGTTGAAGATGGGAGGGGCGCGAGAGCTTTCTTT.